This TCR beta chain was recovered during a study of CD8+ T cells in alopecia areata (dated by TCRdb to the late 2010s). In terms of the full investigation: Treated patients were enrolled in an open-label pilot trial of oral tofacitinib at 5 to 10 mg twice daily for moderate-to-severe alopecia areata. Patients stayed on tofacitinib for 6 to 18 months and then had 6 months of follow-up off drug so that delayed response and recurrence could be assessed. The SALT score, which quantifies the percentage of affected scalp surface area, was used to measure disease severity in treated patients. The study used high-throughput TCRbeta sequencing to examine T cell clonal expansion in alopecia areata, in both the C3H/HeJ mouse model and human patients. On the human side, TCRbeta sequencing was run on scalp tissue and on sorted CD4+ and CD8+ peripheral blood T cells from healthy controls and from alopecia areata patients with either patchy or totalis/universalis disease. Patients on tofacitinib were biopsied at baseline and after 4 and 24 weeks of treatment, and several of the patients also had a later scalp biopsy. Scalp clonality was compared among normal scalp (n=4), patchy alopecia areata scalp (n=8), and alopecia totalis/universalis scalp (n=8). RNA was extracted with the PAXgene miRNA kit for fixed scalp, the miRNeasy kit for PBMCs, and the RNeasy kit for mouse skin. TCRbeta CDR3 regions were amplified by immunoSEQ multiplex PCR with 35 Vbeta forward and 13 Jbeta reverse primers.

A word on this clone: Its binding antigen is unknown. No much larger clone exists at a distance of one base, and base qualities are not known. Other DNA sequences from this sample encode an identical CDR3 as well.

Read against the paper, the sample's time point label means: roughly 24 weeks on oral tofacitinib. This sample's treatment or condition label indicates: oral pan-JAK inhibitor, 5-10 mg twice daily. Lesional scalp punch biopsies and peripheral blood were obtained from alopecia areata patients. After PBMCs were isolated by density centrifugation and stained for CD3, CD4 and CD8, a FACSAria was used to sort CD4+ and CD8+ T cells. Cut back by 5 bases and 2 bases, the V and J ends lie 4 bases apart. The germline V gene yields SQVTM for CDR1 and ANQGSEA for CDR2. The CDR3, cysteine through phenylalanine, is 11 amino acids long. Left in the record is the CDR3 DNA by itself, 33 bases read in frame from the first base. Paper-wide results and their limitations: Because the treated cohort was small and included a single nonresponder, larger studies are needed to assess links between baseline CD8+ expansion and response. Unlike mouse skin, where gammadelta T cells dominate, normal human skin contains resident alphabeta T cells that get sequenced too, which complicates analysis of the scalp TCR repertoire. Compared with normal scalp, lesional scalp, particularly in alopecia totalis/universalis, had higher clonality and more expanded CD8+ clones, which suggests antigenic drive. TCR sequences shared between patients were less clear than in mice, possibly partly because of HLA diversity in the patient population. Tofacitinib significantly lowered scalp clonality and the number of expanded CD8+ clones among the top 100 scalp clones. During tofacitinib treatment, many expanded lesional clones remained in scalp and blood, and this persistence may partly explain relapse after treatment is stopped.

The library was generated by the immunoSEQ multiplex PCR assay. To provide template for TCR sequencing, every sample had RNA extracted and reverse transcribed into cDNA. SuperScript III was used to make first-strand cDNA, primed with a 2:1 mix of oligo-dT and random hexamers. A synthetic immune receptor repertoire was used to measure amplification bias, and any remaining bias was corrected computationally. The paper's data handling went like this. Raw reads were preprocessed to remove errors, and CDR3 was defined by IMGT conventions from the conserved cysteine to phenylalanine. To get clonality, Shannon entropy was normalized by log2 of the number of productive unique TCRs and the result was subtracted from 1. Scalp TCRbeta sequences were cross-referenced with sorted blood CD4 and CD8 repertoires so that the CD4 or CD8 identity of scalp clones could be inferred. TCRdb mirrors the immuneACCESS table, restricted to in-frame sequences. Some clones are absent from its copies; in checked studies, under half trace to an unresolved V gene, and the reason for the others is unknown. The V and J calls and the clone size are those of that table, but D and trimming were determined from the DNA. For this sample there are about 180,000 clones; about 53% appear just once. Together, the top ten hold 11% of the sample.

The source is a human donor with alopecia areata. The starting material was CD8+ T cells sorted from blood, obtained at week 24, from a patient treated with tofacitinib. This receptor chain uses TRBV29-1 and TRBJ2-1, with no D gene named confidently. The nucleotide sequence reads as follows: TGCAGCGTTACCACCTACAATGAGCAGTTCTTC. The encoded protein is CSVTTYNEQFF.